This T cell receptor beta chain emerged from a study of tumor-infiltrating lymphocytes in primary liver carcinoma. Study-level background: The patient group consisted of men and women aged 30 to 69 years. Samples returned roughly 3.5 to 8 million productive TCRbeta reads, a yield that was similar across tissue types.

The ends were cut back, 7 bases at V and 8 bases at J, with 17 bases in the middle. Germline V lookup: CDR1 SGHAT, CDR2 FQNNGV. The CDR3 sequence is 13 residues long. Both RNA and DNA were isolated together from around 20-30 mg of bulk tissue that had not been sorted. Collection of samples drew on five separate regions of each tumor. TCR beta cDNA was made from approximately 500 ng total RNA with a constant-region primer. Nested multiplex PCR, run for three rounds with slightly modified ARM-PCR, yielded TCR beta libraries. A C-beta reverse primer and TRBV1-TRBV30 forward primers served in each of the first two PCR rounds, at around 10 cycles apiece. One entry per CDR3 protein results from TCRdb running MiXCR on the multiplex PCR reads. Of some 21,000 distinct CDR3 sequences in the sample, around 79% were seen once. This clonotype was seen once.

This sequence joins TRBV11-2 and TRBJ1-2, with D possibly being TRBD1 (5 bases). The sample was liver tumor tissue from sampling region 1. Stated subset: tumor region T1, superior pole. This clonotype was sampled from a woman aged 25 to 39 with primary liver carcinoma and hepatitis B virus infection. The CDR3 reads CASTRGRGGGYTF. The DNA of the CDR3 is TGTGCCAGCACTCGGGGGAGGGGCGGAGGCTACACCTTC.